Shown below are 11 T cell receptor beta chains from a single sample sequenced in a study of CD8 T cell repertoires and HIV-1 epitope variants. These TCRs are of unknown antigen specificity. The repertoire was sequenced with immunoSEQ multiplex PCR; TCRdb's copy has only in-frame clones and lacks some. The data show 5,500 to 6,000 clones, 64% seen once. Sequencing was carried out using cultured CD8+ T cells derived from PBMCs. Receptors originate from a male donor with HIV.

This chain connects TRBV6-6 to TRBJ2-2, with D maybe TRBD1 (6 bases). Trimming took 6 bases from V and 6 from J, leaving 14 bases between them. CDR1 is MNHNY and CDR2 is SVGAGI in the germline V gene (reference sequence). The CDR3 contains 14 residues. CDR3 residues: CASSSVRGAGELFF. Written as DNA, the CDR3 is TGTGCCAGCAGCTCCGTCAGGGGAGCCGGGGAGCTGTTTTTT.

This clone was observed a handful of times. This chain joins TRBV6-5 and TRBJ2-1; a weak D match, TRBD1 (5 bases). CDR1 MNHEY and CDR2 SVGAGI come from the germline V gene. The V gene lost 2 bases and the J gene lost 6 bases, with 11 bases spanning the gap. This CDR3 region has 14 residues. In DNA form, the CDR3 reads TGTGCCAGCAGTTACGACAGTTCCCTCAATGAGCAGTTCTTC. Protein: CASSYDSSLNEQFF.

With respect to this clone: One end of the junction fails to match germline, which may point to a read error. The chain couples TRBV7-9 to TRBJ1-1; D might be TRBD1 (5 bases). From germline, CDR1 is SEHNR and CDR2 FQNEAQ (reference sequence). CDR3 length: 16 amino acids. DNA for the CDR3: TGCGCCAGCAGCCAAGATGTTGGGCAGGGGAACACTGAAGCTTTCTTT. Protein product: CASSQDVGQGNTEAFF.

V is TRBV5-6 and J is TRBJ2-5; no clear D. The V end lost 1 base, the J end lost 1 base, and 8 bases lay between the germline ends. CDR1 and CDR2 from the germline V gene are SGHDT and YYEEEE. CDR3 size: 14 residues. CDR3 protein: CASSLFGTQETQYF. In DNA, the CDR3 is TGTGCCAGCAGCTTGTTCGGCACCCAAGAGACCCAGTACTTC.

This clone was found a few times. The V gene is TRBV27, the J gene TRBJ1-1; 8 positions agree with TRBD1. Germline trimming cut 8 bases from V and 2 bases from J; bases unmatched to any gene: 7. This CDR3 has 14 residues. Per germline, CDR1 MNHEY and CDR2 SMNVEV (reference sequence). The CDR3, as DNA: TGTGCCAGCGGCGACAGGGGCGGTAACACTGAAGCTTTCTTT. It codes for CASGDRGGNTEAFF.

The chain is built from TRBV19 and TRBJ1-5; D is perhaps TRBD1 (5 bases). This CDR3 spans 16 amino acids. CDR1 and CDR2 from the germline V gene are LNHDA and SQIVND (reference sequence). Deletions cut 5 bases from V and 1 base from J, with 15 bases between. The CDR3 DNA sequence: TGTGCCAGTAGTTCACTCGGGGGGGGGAGCAATCAGCCCCAGCATTTT. Translating gives CASSSLGGGSNQPQHF.

The chain couples TRBV6-5 to TRBJ2-7; TRBD1 is a possible D gene (5 bases). The CDR3 is 13 residues long. In germline, CDR1 is MNHEY, CDR2 SVGAGI. The germline V and J ends were trimmed by 5 bases and 3 bases, with 11 bases remaining between them. DNA for the CDR3: TGTGCCAGCAGTCTGGGGCCAAACTACGAGCAGTACTTC. Its translation: CASSLGPNYEQYF.

This chain connects TRBV4-1 to TRBJ1-1; 9 bases map to TRBD1. The CDR3 has 14 amino acids. Germline V gene data show CDR1 as MGHRA and CDR2 as YSYEKL. Trimming at V came to 1 base and at J to 3 bases, leaving 0 bases not matched to a gene. CDR3 residues: CASSQGTGDTEAFF. The CDR3, as DNA: TGCGCCAGCAGCCAAGGGACAGGGGACACTGAAGCTTTCTTT.

This clone was counted once. J is TRBJ1-5 and V is TRBV4-1, with D maybe TRBD1 (5 bases). The CDR3 consists of 15 residues. Deletions cut 0 bases from V and 6 bases from J, with 12 bases between. Germline CDR1 reads MGHRA; CDR2 reads YSYEKL. The DNA of the CDR3 is TGCGCCAGCAGCCAAGAGTCAGGGTTGGGTCAGCCCCAGCATTTT. Its translation: CASSQESGLGQPQHF.

This rearrangement joins TRBV6-1 to TRBJ2-5; 13 positions agree with TRBD2. The CDR3 loop spans 17 amino acids. Germline lookup yields CDR1 MNHNS and CDR2 SASEGT. V trimming: 3 bases; J trimming: 0 bases; junction bases outside the gene matches: 4. The CDR3 bases are TGTGCCAGCAGTGAGTGGACTAGCGGGAGTGACCAAGAGACCCAGTACTTC. As protein: CASSEWTSGSDQETQYF.

This sequence joins TRBV4-3 and TRBJ2-3; 8 bases agree with TRBD1. From germline, CDR1 is LGHNA and CDR2 YSLEER. V dropped 4 bases and J dropped 2; count of bases not matched to a gene: 5. The CDR3 is made up of 15 amino acids. The CDR3 region has the DNA TGCGCCAGCAGCCTCCGGACAGGGATCACAGATACGCAGTATTTT. This codes for CASSLRTGITDTQYF.